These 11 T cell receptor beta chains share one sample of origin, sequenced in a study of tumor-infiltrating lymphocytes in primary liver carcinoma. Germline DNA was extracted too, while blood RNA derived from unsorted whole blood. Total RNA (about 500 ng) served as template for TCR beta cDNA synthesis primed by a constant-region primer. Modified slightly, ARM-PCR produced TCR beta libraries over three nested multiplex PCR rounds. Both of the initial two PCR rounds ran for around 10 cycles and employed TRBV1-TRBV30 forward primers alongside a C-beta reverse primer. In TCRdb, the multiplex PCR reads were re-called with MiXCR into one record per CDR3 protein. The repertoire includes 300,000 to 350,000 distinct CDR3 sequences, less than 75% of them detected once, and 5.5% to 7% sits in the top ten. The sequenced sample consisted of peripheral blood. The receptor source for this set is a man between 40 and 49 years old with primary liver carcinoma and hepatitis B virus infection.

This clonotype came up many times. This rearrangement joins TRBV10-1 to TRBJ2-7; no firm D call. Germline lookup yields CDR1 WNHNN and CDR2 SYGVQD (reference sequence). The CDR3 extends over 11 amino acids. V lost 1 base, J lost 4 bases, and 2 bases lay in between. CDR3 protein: CASSEWYEQYF. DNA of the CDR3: TGCGCCAGCAGTGAGTGGTACGAGCAGTACTTC.

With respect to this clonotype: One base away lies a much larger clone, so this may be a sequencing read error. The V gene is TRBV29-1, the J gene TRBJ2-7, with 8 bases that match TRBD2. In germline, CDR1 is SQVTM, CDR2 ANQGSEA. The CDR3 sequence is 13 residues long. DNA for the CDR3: TGCAGCGTGTTGACTAGCGAAACCTACGAGCGGTACTTC. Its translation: CSVLTSETYERYF.

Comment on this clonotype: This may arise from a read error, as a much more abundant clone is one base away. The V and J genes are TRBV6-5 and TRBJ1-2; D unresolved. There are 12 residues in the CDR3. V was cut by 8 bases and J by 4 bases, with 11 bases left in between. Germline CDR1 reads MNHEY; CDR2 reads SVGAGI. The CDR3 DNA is TGTGCCAGCCGGTCTTCGGGCTATGGCTACACCTTC. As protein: CASRSSGYGYTF.

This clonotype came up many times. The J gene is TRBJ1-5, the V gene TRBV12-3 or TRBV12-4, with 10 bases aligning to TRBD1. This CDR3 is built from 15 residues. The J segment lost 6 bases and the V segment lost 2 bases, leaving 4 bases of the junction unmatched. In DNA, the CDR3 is TGTGCCAGCAGTTTAAGGACAGGGGGAATTCAGCCCCAGCATTTT. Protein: CASSLRTGGIQPQHF.

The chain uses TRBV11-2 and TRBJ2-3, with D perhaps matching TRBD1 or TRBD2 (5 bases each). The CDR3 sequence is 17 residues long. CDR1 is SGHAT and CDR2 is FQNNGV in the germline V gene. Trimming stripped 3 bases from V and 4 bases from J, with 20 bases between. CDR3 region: CASSFSLRPVGADTQYF. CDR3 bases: TGTGCCAGCAGCTTCTCCCTAAGACCGGTGGGGGCAGATACGCAGTATTTT. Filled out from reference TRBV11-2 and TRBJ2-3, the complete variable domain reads EAGVAQSPRYKIIEKRQSVAFWCNPISGHATLYWYQQILGQGPKLLIQFQNNGVVDDSQLPKDRFSAERLKGVDSTLKIQPAKLEDSAVYLCASSFSLRPVGADTQYFGPGTRLTVL.

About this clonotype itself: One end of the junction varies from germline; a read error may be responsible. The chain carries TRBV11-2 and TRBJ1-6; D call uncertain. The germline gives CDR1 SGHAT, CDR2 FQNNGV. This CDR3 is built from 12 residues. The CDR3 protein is CASSLEHGTLHF. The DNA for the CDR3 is TGCGCCAGCAGCTTAGAACATGGGACCCTCCACTTT.

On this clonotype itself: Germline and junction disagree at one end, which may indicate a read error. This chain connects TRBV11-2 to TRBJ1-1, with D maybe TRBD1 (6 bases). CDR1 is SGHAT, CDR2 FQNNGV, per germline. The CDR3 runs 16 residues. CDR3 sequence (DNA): TGTGCCAGCAGCTTACAGGGGCCCGGGTTGAACACTGAAACTTTCTTC. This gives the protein CASSLQGPGLNTETFF. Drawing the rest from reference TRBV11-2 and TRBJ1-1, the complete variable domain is EAGVAQSPRYKIIEKRQSVAFWCNPISGHATLYWYQQILGQGPKLLIQFQNNGVVDDSQLPKDRFSAERLKGVDSTLKIQPAKLEDSAVYLCASSLQGPGLNTETFFGQGTRLTVV.

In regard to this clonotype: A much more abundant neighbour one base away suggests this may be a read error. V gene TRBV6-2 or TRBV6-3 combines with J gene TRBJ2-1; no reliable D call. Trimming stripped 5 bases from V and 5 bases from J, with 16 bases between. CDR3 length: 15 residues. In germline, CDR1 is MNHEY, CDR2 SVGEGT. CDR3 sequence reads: CASSSTRIQDNEQFF. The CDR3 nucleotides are TGTGCCAGCAGTAGCACGCGGATACAAGACAATGAGCAGTTCTTC.

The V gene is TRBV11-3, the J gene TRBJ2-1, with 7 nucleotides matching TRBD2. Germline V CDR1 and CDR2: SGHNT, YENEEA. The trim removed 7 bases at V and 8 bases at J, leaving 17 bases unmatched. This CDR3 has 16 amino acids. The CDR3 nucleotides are TGTGCCAGCATCTCTGGACTAGTGGGAGGGATCGATGAGCAGTTCTTC. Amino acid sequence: CASISGLVGGIDEQFF.

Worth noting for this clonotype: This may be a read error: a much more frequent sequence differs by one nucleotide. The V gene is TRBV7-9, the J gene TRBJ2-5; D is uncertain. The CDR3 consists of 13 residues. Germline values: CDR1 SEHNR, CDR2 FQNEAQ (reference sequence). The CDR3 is CASNLAVEETQYF. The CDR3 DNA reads TGTGCCAGCAACTTAGCTGTAGAAGAGACCCAGTACTTC.

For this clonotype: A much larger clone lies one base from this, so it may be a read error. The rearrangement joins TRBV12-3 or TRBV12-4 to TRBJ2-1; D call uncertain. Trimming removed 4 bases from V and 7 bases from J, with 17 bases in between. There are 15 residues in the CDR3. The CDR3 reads CASSSSVVPKNEQFF. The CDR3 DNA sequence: TGTGCCAGCAGTTCCTCGGTCGTCCCCAAGAATGAGCAGTTCTTC.